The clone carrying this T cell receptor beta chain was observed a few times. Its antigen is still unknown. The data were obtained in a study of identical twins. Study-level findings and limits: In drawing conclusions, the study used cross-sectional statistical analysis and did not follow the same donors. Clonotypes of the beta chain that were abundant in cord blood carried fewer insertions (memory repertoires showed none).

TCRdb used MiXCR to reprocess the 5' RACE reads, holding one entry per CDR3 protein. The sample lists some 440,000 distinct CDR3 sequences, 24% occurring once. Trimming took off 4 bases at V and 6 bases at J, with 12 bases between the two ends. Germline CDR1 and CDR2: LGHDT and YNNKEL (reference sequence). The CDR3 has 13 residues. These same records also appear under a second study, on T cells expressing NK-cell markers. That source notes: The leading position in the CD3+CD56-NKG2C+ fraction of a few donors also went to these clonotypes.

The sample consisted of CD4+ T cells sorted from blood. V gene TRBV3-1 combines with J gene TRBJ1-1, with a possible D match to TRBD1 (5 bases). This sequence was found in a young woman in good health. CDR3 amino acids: CASSLLGVPEAFF. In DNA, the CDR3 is TGTGCCAGCAGCCTCCTGGGGGTGCCTGAAGCTTTCTTT.